These 7 T cell receptor beta chains were all obtained from the same sample, sequenced in a study of T-cell reconstitution after alpha-beta-depleted transplantation in children. Preparing the TCRbeta library involved the use of unique molecular identifiers. In TCRdb, the PCR reads were re-called with MiXCR into one record per CDR3 protein. The sample has 500,000 to 750,000 distinct CDR3 sequences, 25% to 30% seen once. Source: PBMCs, taken before TCRalphabeta/CD19-depleted stem cell transplant. The receptor source for this set is a boy under three years old with Wiskott-Aldrich syndrome, due to receive a stem cell transplant.

The chain links TRBV29-1 to TRBJ1-2; possible D gene TRBD1, 6 bases. The length of the CDR3 is 11 residues. Trimming pared 6 bases from V and 6 bases from J, leaving 11 bases between. CDR1 and CDR2 from the germline V gene are SQVTM and ANQGSEA. CDR3 nucleotides: TGCAGCGTCGTACAGGGAAATGGCTACACCTTC. Amino acid sequence: CSVVQGNGYTF.

This chain joins TRBV4-1 and TRBJ2-6; a weak D match, TRBD1 (6 bases). This CDR3 contains 17 residues. V lost 2 bases to trimming and J lost 2 bases, with 13 bases between them. Germline CDR1 reads MGHRA; CDR2 reads YSYEKL. In nucleotides, the CDR3 is TGCGCCAGCAGCCAACGTGGACAGTCTACTGGGGCCAACGTCCTGACTTTC. This translates into CASSQRGQSTGANVLTF.

This clonotype was counted between two and nine times. The V and J genes are TRBV5-1 and TRBJ1-2; D remains ambiguous. Germline V gives CDR1 SGHRS, CDR2 YFSETQ. CDR3 length: 11 amino acids. Deletions cut 1 base from V and 9 bases from J, with 7 bases between. This CDR3 reads CASSLPPRYTF. CDR3 sequence (DNA): TGCGCCAGCAGCTTGCCTCCGCGCTACACCTTC.

This clonotype was observed a handful of times. This chain uses TRBV29-1 with TRBJ2-1; D gene ambiguous. V lost 7 bases and J lost 4, with 20 bases in between. The CDR3 loop spans 15 amino acids. Germline V lookup: CDR1 SQVTM, CDR2 ANQGSEA. This chain's CDR3 is CSGASGRQAYNEQFF. For the CDR3, the DNA is TGCAGCGGGGCCTCAGGAAGACAAGCTTACAATGAGCAGTTCTTC.

This clonotype appeared a few times. The chain employs TRBV20-1 and TRBJ2-1; 8 bases match TRBD2. In germline, CDR1 is DFQATT, CDR2 SNEGSKA (reference sequence). There are 18 residues in the CDR3. V was pared by 5 bases and J by 0 bases, with 15 bases of the junction left unmatched. As DNA, the CDR3 is TGCAGTGCTCCTCGCCCTAGCGGGCAGTGGAGCTCCTACAATGAGCAGTTCTTC. Translation gives CSAPRPSGQWSSYNEQFF.

The chain links TRBV3-1 to TRBJ2-2, with 9 positions matching TRBD2. This CDR3 has 15 amino acids. V was pared by 5 bases and J by 5 bases, with 6 bases of the junction left unmatched. Germline loops: CDR1 LGHDT, CDR2 YNNKEL (reference sequence). CDR3 residues: CASSGRLAATGELFF. The CDR3 DNA reads TGTGCCAGCAGCGGAAGACTAGCGGCGACCGGGGAGCTGTTTTTT.

This clonotype has a handful of counts. The CDR3 coding sequence is TGCAGTGCTAGAAGTGGGACCGAGCTATCCTACGAGCAGTACTTC. This encodes CSARSGTELSYEQYF. V usage is TRBV20-1 and J usage is TRBJ2-7; either TRBD1 or TRBD2 may supply D (5 bases each). V was cut by 2 bases and J by 1 base, with 15 bases left in between. CDR1 is DFQATT, CDR2 SNEGSKA, per germline (reference sequence). CDR3 size: 15 residues.